This T cell receptor beta chain comes out of a study of blood T cell repertoires in COVID-19 (dated by TCRdb to the early 2020s). About the investigation overall: Samples from collaborators originated in the United States, Italy and Spain and spanned both the acute and convalescent phases of COVID-19. Subjects who had been exposed to COVID-19, were actively infected with it, or had recovered from it provided the deeply sampled blood TCRbeta repertoires that made up the dataset. The repertoires were released in a freely available public database meant as a resource for research on the immune response to SARS-CoV-2. A de-identified subject ID, COVID-19 status, age in years and sex were almost always included in the sample metadata. Samples were obtained from the ongoing ImmuneRACE study (first 160 participants) and from over a thousand subjects provided by 6 global collaborators. Where available, HLA class I and class II types were taken from metadata supplied by the sample provider and were not determined by assay-based typing. The prospective study material was composed of cDNA or gDNA derived from T cells, B-cell-depleted T cells, or PBMCs. What the study reported, not specific to this receptor: The amount of clinical and demographic metadata varied by source and participant and was provided uncurated.

V is pared back by 5 bases and J by 6 bases, with 14 bases lying between the germline termini. Including the terminal cysteine and phenylalanine, the CDR3 comprises 14 residues. Just the 42-base CDR3 DNA is kept, in frame starting at base 1. CDR1 and CDR2, per the germline V gene, are SGHTA and FQGTGA. TCRbeta CDR3 regions were amplified from genomic DNA by means of the immunoSEQ Assay, a bias-controlled multiplex PCR. On the study's bioinformatics: The number of nucleated cells in each sample was estimated by amplification of reference gene primers within the assay. To quantify the absolute abundance of each unique TCRbeta CDR3 rearrangement, sequence reads were collapsed and filtered. Productive Simpson clonality was computed per sample as the square root of Simpson's diversity index over productive rearrangements. What TCRdb holds here is the immuneACCESS table cut down to in-frame rearrangements. Part of the clones is not present; checked against another copy, under half of the missing clones reflect an unresolved V gene, and the others are unexplained. The V and J calls and clone size come from that table; D and trimming were worked out from the DNA. The sample contains approximately 220,000 clones, 90% of them found a single time. The ten most abundant clones make up about 15% of the sample.

Note on this clone: No cognate antigen has been identified for it. No much larger clone is present one base from it, and per-base qualities are unavailable.

Participants in the prospective study were aged about 18 to 90 years, lived in about two dozen United States geographic areas, and enrolled through a virtual design. In the prospective study, cohorts were assigned on the basis of participant-reported clinical history obtained from a screening survey and a study questionnaire. Exposed participants had been in contact, within 2 weeks of entering the study, with a person who had a PCR-confirmed or clinician-diagnosed case of COVID-19. Each participant in the prospective study had whole blood, serum and a nasopharyngeal or oropharyngeal swab collected by mobile phlebotomists. Additional blood draws and questionnaires over an approximately 2-month period could optionally be provided by prospective study participants. Prospective study blood samples were shipped either frozen or at room temperature before DNA extraction.

The sequence came from a young man who had been exposed to COVID-19. The sample comprised PBMCs or T cells enriched from blood (not recorded which). The chain uses TRBV7-3 and TRBJ2-1; 5 matching bases give a weak D call of TRBD2. The DNA sequence is TGTGCCAGCAGCCAGCTACTAGGTTTCAATGAGCAGTTCTTC. Translated, this is CASSQLLGFNEQFF. With all but the CDR3 taken from the reference TRBV7-3 and TRBJ2-1 genes, the full variable domain is: GAGVSQTPSNKVTEKGKYVELRCDPISGHTALYWYRQSLGQGPEFLIYFQGTGAADDSGLPNDRFFAVRPEGSVSTLKIQRTERGDSAVYLCASSQLLGFNEQFFGPGTRLTVL.